The clone carrying this T cell receptor (beta chain) was seen a few times. Its cognate antigen is unknown. The entry originates in a study of beta chain features in type 1 diabetes. As for the study in general: Healthy donors, compared against patients, showed similar age, gender and cell yields. Notes on the study in general: An over-representation of cells with high TCR expression could result from cDNA sequencing. For Type 1 diabetes patients, all four CD4+ subsets carried TCRB CDR3s that were moderately but significantly shorter.

The authors reverse transcribed all of the isolated RNA, so sequencing captured expressed TCRB transcripts. TCRdb keeps only in-frame clones here, not all; method: immunoSEQ multiplex PCR. The data show about 280,000 clones, about 15% seen once. Every donor provided one heparinised blood draw, which averaged about 116 mL. Trimming shortened V by 7 bases and J by 5 bases, and 5 bases separated the two germline ends. The length of the CDR3 is 11 residues. Germline CDR1 reads MDHEN; CDR2 reads SYDVKM. Sequences were obtained from naive CD4+ T cells from blood. The V and J genes are TRBV28 and TRBJ1-4; perhaps TRBD1 as D (5 bases). The sequence was collected from a man younger than 35 with type 1 diabetes. CDR3 protein: CASNRNEKLFF. In DNA, the CDR3 is TGTGCCAGCAACAGGAATGAAAAACTGTTTTTT.